One and the same sample provided the 14 T cell receptor beta chains below, sequenced in a study of blood T cell repertoires in COVID-19. The protocol was immunoSEQ multiplex PCR, while the TCRdb copy is restricted to in-frame clones and leaves out a portion. The sample consists of about 110,000 clones, over 80% of them appearing once. Sequencing input: peripheral blood. The receptors come from a human donor in a cohort sampled during active COVID-19.

This chain uses TRBV6-5 with TRBJ1-1; the D gene is possibly TRBD1 (5 bases). CDR3 length equals 15 residues. V was cut by 6 bases and J by 1 base, with 15 bases left in between. Germline V CDR1 and CDR2: MNHEY, SVGAGI. The CDR3: CASRDLQGWNTEAFF. CDR3 in DNA: TGTGCCAGCAGAGACCTTCAGGGATGGAACACTGAAGCTTTCTTT.

The V gene is TRBV9, the J gene TRBJ2-1; 9 nucleotides agree with TRBD1. In germline, CDR1 is SGDLS, CDR2 YYNGEE. V was pared by 3 bases and J by 4 bases, with 8 bases of the junction left unmatched. CDR3 length: 16 residues. In DNA form, the CDR3 reads TGTGCCAGCAGCGCTTACCGGGACAGGGCATACAATGAGCAGTTCTTC. Encoded protein: CASSAYRDRAYNEQFF.

V gene TRBV7-2 combines with J gene TRBJ2-2; D remains ambiguous. V was clipped by 3 bases and J by 4 bases, with 9 bases between them. The germline V gene encodes CDR1 SGHTA and CDR2 FQGNSA. The CDR3 spans 14 residues. CDR3 coding DNA: TGTGCCAGCAGCTTCCGGGTGAGCACCGGGGAGCTGTTTTTT. Protein: CASSFRVSTGELFF.

This chain links TRBV6-2 or TRBV6-3 with TRBJ1-1; tentatively, D is TRBD1 (5 bases). CDR1 is MNHEY, CDR2 SVGEGT, per germline. The CDR3 spans 16 residues. Trimming cost V 5 bases and J 1 base, with 17 bases left between them. The DNA of the CDR3 is TGTGCCAGCAGTCGGAGATATGGTAGGGGGAACACTGAAGCTTTCTTT. It translates to CASSRRYGRGNTEAFF.

This clone was counted between two and nine times. This rearrangement joins TRBV10-3 to TRBJ1-6; D may be TRBD1 (5 bases). This CDR3 spans 12 amino acids. Per germline, CDR1 ENHRY and CDR2 SYGVKD. Between the trimmed V and J ends, which lost 6 bases and 5 bases, there was a span of 5 bases. The CDR3, as DNA: TGTGCCATCAGACAGGATAATTCACCCCTCCACTTT. It yields the protein CAIRQDNSPLHF.

Of note for this clone: Germline and junction disagree at one end, which may indicate a read error. This chain links TRBV7-2 with TRBJ1-6; 10 nucleotides line up with TRBD1. The CDR3 spans 15 residues. The germline gives CDR1 SGHTA, CDR2 FQGNSA. The CDR3 spells CASNLDRGRESPLHF. CDR3 in DNA: TGTGCCAGCAACTTAGACAGGGGGCGCGAGTCACCCCTCCACTTT.

The genes are TRBV5-6 and TRBJ1-1; 8 nucleotides align to TRBD1. Germline values: CDR1 SGHDT, CDR2 YYEEEE. This CDR3 has 16 amino acids. V lost 2 bases to trimming and J lost 1 base; unmatched junction nucleotides: 7. Written as DNA, the CDR3 is TGTGCCAGCAGCTTTGGCCCCGGGACAGGGAACACTGAAGCTTTCTTT. Amino acids: CASSFGPGTGNTEAFF.

The CDR3 is CASSRDRDEQFF. CDR3 sequence (DNA): TGTGCCAGCAGTCGGGACAGGGATGAGCAGTTCTTC. The V and J genes are TRBV7-6 and TRBJ2-1; 9 bases are shared with TRBD1. Germline V gives CDR1 SGHVS, CDR2 FNYEAQ. With 6 bases clipped from V and 8 bases from J, the junction kept 2 bases outside the gene matches. The CDR3 length is 12 residues.

CDR3 bases: TGTGCCAGCTCACCCCGGGACAGGGTCGAATTCTATGGCTACACCTTC. Protein: CASSPRDRVEFYGYTF. The gene calls are TRBV18 and TRBJ1-2; 9 nucleotides line up with TRBD1. The CDR3 runs 16 residues. J gave up 4 bases and V 3 bases, and 9 bases lay outside the gene matches. Germline CDR1 is KGHSH and CDR2 is LQKENI.

The CDR3 protein is CASSFGLAGNEQYF. The CDR3 nucleotides read TGTGCCAGCAGTTTCGGACTAGCGGGCAACGAGCAGTACTTC. This chain links TRBV6-2 or TRBV6-3 with TRBJ2-7; 11 nucleotides align to TRBD2. Germline lookup yields CDR1 MNHEY and CDR2 SVGEGT. The V segment lost 4 bases and the J segment 5 bases; nucleotides outside the gene matches: 4. CDR3 length: 14 residues.

This chain uses TRBV14 with TRBJ1-1, with D possibly TRBD1 on 5 matching bases. The CDR3 consists of 16 residues. The V gene's germline CDR1 is SGHDN and CDR2 FVKESK. The ends were cut back, 0 bases at V and 5 bases at J, with 16 bases in the middle. CDR3 in amino acids: CASSQDPQGFGTEAFF. CDR3 bases: TGTGCCAGCAGCCAAGATCCCCAGGGATTCGGGACTGAAGCTTTCTTT.

This chain uses TRBV19 with TRBJ2-7, with TRBD2 matching over 11 bases. V was clipped by 3 bases and J by 0 bases; unmatched bases: 1. Germline V gives CDR1 LNHDA, CDR2 SQIVND (reference sequence). This CDR3 spans 15 amino acids. As DNA, the CDR3 is TGTGCCAGTAGTATCGGGACTAGCGGCTCCTACGAGCAGTACTTC. Translation: CASSIGTSGSYEQYF.

The chain recombines TRBV7-9 with TRBJ1-6; TRBD1 matches at 10 bases. The V and J ends lost 5 bases and 7 bases, in that order; junction bases with no gene match: 2. CDR3 length: 14 residues. Per the germline V gene, CDR1 is SEHNR and CDR2 is FQNEAQ (reference sequence). DNA for the CDR3: TGTGCCAGCAGCCGGGACAGGGGAAATTCACCCCTCCACTTT. It specifies CASSRDRGNSPLHF.

V gene TRBV5-1 combines with J gene TRBJ2-5; possible D gene TRBD2, 7 bases. The CDR3 length is 14 residues. Germline V gene data show CDR1 as SGHRS and CDR2 as YFSETQ. The V end was cut by 4 bases, the J end by 4 bases, with 14 bases between. In DNA form, the CDR3 reads TGCGCCAGCAGCCCAGCCGGGGGGCCAGAGACCCAGTACTTC. Encoded protein: CASSPAGGPETQYF.